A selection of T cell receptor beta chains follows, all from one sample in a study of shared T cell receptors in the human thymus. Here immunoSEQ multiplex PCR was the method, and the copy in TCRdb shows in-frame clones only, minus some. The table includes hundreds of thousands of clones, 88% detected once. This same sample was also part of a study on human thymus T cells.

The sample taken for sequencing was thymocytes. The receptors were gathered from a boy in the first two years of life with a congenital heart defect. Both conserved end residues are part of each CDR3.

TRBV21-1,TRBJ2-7,CASSKDLGDRVSYEQYF
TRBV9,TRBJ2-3,CASSVEGGRMVDTQYF
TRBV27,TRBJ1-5,CASSLRGFNQPQHF
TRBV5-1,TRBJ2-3,CASSAAGGRALSDTQYF
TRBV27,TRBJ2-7,CASSFAGGSYEQYF
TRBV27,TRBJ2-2,CASTSRGQGAHTGELFF
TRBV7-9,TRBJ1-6,CASSLGYYNSPLHF
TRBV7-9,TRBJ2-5,CASSYPRGQETQYF
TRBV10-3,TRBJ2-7,CAIRGAVLADEQYF
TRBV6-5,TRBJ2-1,CASRAGHAYNEQFF
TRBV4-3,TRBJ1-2,CASSPDSNYGYTF
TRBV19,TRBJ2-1,CASSDGRVGEQFF
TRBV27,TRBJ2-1,CASSPASGFYNEQFF
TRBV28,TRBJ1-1,CASSTTVPPPEAFF
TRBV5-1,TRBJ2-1,CASSLEQRDISYNEQFF